This section outlines one T cell receptor beta chain sequence together with its context. The sample originates from a study of OX40 agonist ivuxolimab in advanced cancers. In germline, CDR1 is KGHSH, CDR2 LQKENI. V was clipped by 0 bases and J by 2 bases, with 5 bases between them. This CDR3 is 15 amino acids long. The data were produced by immunoSEQ multiplex PCR, yet TCRdb's version contains in-frame clones alone and is incomplete. The sample yields tens of thousands of clones, around 87% seen once. The TCR sequence derives from an adult with an advanced solid tumor such as melanoma, head and neck, liver or kidney cancer. The source was CD4+ or CD8+ T cells sorted from blood, collected in a trial of the OX40 agonist ivuxolimab. The chain carries TRBV18 and TRBJ2-6; D gene unclear. CDR3 amino acids: CASSPPAAGANVLTF. Written as DNA, the CDR3 is TGTGCCAGCTCACCACCGGCAGCTGGGGCCAACGTCCTGACTTTC.